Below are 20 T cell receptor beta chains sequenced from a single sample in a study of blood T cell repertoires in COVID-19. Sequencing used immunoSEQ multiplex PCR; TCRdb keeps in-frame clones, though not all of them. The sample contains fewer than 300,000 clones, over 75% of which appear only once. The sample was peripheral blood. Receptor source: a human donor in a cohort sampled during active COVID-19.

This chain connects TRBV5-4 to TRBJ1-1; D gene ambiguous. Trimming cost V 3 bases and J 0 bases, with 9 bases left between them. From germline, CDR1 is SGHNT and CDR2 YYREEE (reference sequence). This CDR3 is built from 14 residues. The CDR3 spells CASSSRGLNTEAFF. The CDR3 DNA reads TGTGCCAGCAGCTCTCGAGGCTTGAACACTGAAGCTTTCTTT.

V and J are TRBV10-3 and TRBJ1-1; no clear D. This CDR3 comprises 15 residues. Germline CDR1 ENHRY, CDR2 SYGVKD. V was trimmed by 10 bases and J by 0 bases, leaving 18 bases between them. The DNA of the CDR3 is TGTGCCACGCATTCCCCGGGAGCCCTGAACACTGAAGCTTTCTTT. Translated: CATHSPGALNTEAFF.

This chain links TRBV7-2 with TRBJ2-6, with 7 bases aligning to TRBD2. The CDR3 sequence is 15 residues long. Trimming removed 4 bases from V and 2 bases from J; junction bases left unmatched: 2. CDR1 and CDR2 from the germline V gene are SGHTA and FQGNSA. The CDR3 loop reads CASSWGGPGANVLTF. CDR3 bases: TGTGCCAGCAGCTGGGGGGGACCTGGGGCCAACGTCCTGACTTTC.

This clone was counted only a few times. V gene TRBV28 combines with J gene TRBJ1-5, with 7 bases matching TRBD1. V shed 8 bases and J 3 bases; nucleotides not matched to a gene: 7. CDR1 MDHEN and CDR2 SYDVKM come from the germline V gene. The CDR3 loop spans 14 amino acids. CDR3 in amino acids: CASGPGTDNQPQHF. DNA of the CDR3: TGTGCCAGCGGCCCAGGGACAGACAATCAGCCCCAGCATTTT.

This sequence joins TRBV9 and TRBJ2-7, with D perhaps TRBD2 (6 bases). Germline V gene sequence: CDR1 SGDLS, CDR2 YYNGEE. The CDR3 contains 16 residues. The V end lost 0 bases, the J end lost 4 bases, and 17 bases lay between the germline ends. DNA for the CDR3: TGTGCCAGCAGCGTAGGGGTTACCGGGAGTGGATACGAGCAGTACTTC. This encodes CASSVGVTGSGYEQYF. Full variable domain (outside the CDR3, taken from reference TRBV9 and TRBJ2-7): DSGVTQTPKHLITATGQRVTLRCSPRSGDLSVYWYQQSLDQGLQFLIQYYNGEERAKGNILERFSAQQFPDLHSELNLSSLELGDSALYFCASSVGVTGSGYEQYFGPGTRLTVT.

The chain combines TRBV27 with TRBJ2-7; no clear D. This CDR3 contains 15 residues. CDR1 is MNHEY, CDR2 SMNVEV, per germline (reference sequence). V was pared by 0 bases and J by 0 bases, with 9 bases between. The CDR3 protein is CASSLSPLSSYEQYF. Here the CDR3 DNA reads TGTGCCAGCAGTTTATCACCGCTGAGCTCCTACGAGCAGTACTTC.

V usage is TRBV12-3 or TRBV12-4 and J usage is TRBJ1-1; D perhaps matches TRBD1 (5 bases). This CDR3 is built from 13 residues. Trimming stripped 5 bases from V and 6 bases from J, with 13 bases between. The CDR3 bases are TGTGCCAGCAGTCTTGGAGGGGCTGCTGAAGCTTTCTTT. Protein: CASSLGGAAEAFF.

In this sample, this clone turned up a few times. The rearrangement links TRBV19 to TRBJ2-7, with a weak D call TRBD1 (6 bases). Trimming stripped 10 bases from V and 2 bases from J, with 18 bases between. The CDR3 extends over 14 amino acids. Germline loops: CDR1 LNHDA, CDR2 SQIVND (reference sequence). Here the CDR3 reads CATRDTHRPYEQYF. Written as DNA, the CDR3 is TGTGCCACCCGGGACACCCACAGACCCTACGAGCAGTACTTC.

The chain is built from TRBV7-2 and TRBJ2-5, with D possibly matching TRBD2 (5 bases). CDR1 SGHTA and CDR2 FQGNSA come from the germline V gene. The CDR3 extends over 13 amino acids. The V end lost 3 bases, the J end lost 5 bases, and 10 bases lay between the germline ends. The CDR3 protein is CASSFTRVETQYF. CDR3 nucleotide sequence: TGTGCCAGCAGCTTCACTAGAGTGGAGACCCAGTACTTC.

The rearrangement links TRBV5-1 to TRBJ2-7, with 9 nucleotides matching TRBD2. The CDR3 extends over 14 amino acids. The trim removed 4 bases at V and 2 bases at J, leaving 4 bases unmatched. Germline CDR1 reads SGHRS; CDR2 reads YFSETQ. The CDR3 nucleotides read TGCGCCAGCAGCCATAGCGGGGGAACCTACGAGCAGTACTTC. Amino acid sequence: CASSHSGGTYEQYF.

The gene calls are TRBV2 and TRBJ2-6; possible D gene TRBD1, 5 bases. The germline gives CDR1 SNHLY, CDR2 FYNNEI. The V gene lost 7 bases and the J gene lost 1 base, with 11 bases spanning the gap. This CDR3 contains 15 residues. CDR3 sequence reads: CASKGSGSGANVLTF. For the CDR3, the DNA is TGTGCCAGCAAGGGGTCCGGGTCTGGGGCCAACGTCCTGACTTTC.

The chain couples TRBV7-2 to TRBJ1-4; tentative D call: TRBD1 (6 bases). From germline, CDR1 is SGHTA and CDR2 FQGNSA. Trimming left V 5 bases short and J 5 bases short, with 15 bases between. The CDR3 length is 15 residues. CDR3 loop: CASSVDRGANEKLFF. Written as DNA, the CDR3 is TGTGCCAGCAGCGTTGATCGGGGGGCGAATGAAAAACTGTTTTTT.

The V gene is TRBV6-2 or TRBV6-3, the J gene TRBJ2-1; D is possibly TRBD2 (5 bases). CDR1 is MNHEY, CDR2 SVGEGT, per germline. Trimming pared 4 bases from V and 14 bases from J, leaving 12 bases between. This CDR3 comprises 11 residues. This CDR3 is CASSSSGKEFF. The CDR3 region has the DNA TGTGCCAGCAGTTCAAGCGGAAAGGAGTTCTTC.

DNA of the CDR3: TGTGCCAGCAGCTTGAAACGGTCGGCGGACACAGATACGCAGTATTTT. Translation gives CASSLKRSADTDTQYF. The chain combines TRBV5-4 with TRBJ2-3; D unresolved. The CDR3 consists of 16 residues. The germline CDR1 and CDR2 sequences are SGHNT and YYREEE (reference sequence). Trimming removed 1 base at V and 2 bases at J, with 14 bases between.

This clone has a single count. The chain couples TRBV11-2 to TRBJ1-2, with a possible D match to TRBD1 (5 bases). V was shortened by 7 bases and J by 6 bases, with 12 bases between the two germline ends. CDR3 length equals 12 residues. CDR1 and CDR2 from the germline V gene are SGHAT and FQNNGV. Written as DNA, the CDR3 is TGTGCCAGCACCCCGGGGGGGGATGGCTACACCTTC. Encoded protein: CASTPGGDGYTF.

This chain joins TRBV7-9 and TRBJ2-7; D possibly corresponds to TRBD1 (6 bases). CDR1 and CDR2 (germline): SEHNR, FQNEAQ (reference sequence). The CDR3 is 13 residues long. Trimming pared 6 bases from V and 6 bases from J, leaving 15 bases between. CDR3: CASRKDRRGEQYF. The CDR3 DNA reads TGTGCCAGCAGAAAGGACAGAAGAGGCGAGCAGTACTTC.

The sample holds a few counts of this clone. The CDR3 reads CASRRRDRGIEAFF. DNA of the CDR3: TGTGCCAGCAGACGTCGGGACAGGGGCATAGAAGCTTTCTTT. The chain joins TRBV27 to TRBJ1-1, with TRBD1 matching over 10 bases. The germline gives CDR1 MNHEY, CDR2 SMNVEV (reference sequence). This CDR3 is 14 amino acids long. V shed 6 bases, J shed 8 bases, and the junction held 9 bases outside the gene matches.

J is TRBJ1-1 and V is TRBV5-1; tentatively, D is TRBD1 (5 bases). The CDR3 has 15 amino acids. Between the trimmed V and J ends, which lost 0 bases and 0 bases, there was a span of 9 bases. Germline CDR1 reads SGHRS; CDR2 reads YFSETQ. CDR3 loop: CASSLVSGMNTEAFF. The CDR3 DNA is TGCGCCAGCAGCTTGGTTTCAGGGATGAACACTGAAGCTTTCTTT. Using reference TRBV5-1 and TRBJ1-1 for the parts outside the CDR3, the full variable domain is KAGVTQTPRYLIKTRGQQVTLSCSPISGHRSVSWYQQTPGQGLQFLFEYFSETQRNKGNFPGRFSGRQFSNSRSEMNVSTLELGDSALYLCASSLVSGMNTEAFFGQGTRLTVV.

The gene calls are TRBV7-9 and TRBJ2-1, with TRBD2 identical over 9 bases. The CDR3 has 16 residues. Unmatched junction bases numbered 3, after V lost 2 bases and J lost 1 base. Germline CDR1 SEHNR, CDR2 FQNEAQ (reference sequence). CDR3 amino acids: CASSLSAGGSYNEQFF. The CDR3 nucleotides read TGTGCCAGCAGCTTATCCGCGGGAGGGTCCTACAATGAGCAGTTCTTC.

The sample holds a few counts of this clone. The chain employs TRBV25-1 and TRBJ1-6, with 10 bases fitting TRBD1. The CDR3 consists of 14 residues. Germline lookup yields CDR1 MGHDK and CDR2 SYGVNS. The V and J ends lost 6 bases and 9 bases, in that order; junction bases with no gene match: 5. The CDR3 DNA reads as TGTGCCAGCAGCTCCGGGACAGGGGTTTCACCCCTCCACTTT. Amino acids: CASSSGTGVSPLHF. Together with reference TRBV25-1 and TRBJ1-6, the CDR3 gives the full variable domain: EADIYQTPRYLVIGTGKKITLECSQTMGHDKMYWYQQDPGMELHLIHYSYGVNSTEKGDLSSESTVSRIRTEHFPLTLESARPSHTSQYLCASSSGTGVSPLHFGNGTRLTVT.